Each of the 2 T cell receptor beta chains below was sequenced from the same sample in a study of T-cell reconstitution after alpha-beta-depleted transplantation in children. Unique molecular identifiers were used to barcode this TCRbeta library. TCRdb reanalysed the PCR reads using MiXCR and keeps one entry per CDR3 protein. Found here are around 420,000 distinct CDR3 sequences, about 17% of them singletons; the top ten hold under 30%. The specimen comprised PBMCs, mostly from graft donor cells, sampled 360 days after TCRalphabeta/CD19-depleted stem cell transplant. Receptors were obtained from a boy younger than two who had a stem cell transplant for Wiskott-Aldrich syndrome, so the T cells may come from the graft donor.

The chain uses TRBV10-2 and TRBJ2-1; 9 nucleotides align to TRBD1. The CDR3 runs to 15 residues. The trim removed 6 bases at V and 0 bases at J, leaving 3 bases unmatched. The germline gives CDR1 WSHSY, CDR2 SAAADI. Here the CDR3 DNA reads TGCGCCAGCAGGACAGGGGGGAGCTCCTACAATGAGCAGTTCTTC. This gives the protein CASRTGGSSYNEQFF.

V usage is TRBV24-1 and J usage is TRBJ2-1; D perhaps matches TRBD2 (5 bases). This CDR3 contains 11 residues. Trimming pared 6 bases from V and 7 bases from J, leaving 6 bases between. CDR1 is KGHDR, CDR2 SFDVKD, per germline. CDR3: CATSSGNEQFF. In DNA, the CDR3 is TGTGCCACCAGTTCGGGGAATGAGCAGTTCTTC.